This TCR beta chain was found in a study of cytomegalovirus exposure and HLA in healthy donors. This CDR3 is 15 amino acids long. Germline loops: CDR1 SGHRS, CDR2 YFSETQ. Trimming stripped 7 bases from V and 7 bases from J, with 21 bases between. Whole-study results and caveats: A later analysis showed HLA-associated TCR beta chains outstripping equally common others in clonal expansion. Investigators reported 150 to 200 TCR beta chains as tied to cytomegalovirus.

Points on this clone: Its antigen is currently unknown.

The primer mix had 60 Vbeta and 13 Jbeta primers. The protocol was immunoSEQ multiplex PCR, while the TCRdb copy is restricted to in-frame clones and leaves out a portion. The sample includes tens of thousands of clones, 80% of them seen just once. The specimen was PBMCs. The J gene is TRBJ2-1, the V gene TRBV5-1; the D gene is possibly TRBD1 (6 bases). The TCR comes from a man aged 50 to 59 in good health and CMV-seropositive. As DNA, the CDR3 is TGCGCCAGCCGCCAGGGGCTCCCCGCGCGGAATGAGCAGTTCTTC. It translates to CASRQGLPARNEQFF.